Each of the 7 T cell receptor beta chains below was sequenced from the same sample in a study of radiation and T cells in renal cell carcinoma. Clones were read by immunoSEQ multiplex PCR, and TCRdb kept only the in-frame ones, dropping some. The sample has roughly 130,000 clones, approximately 78% seen once. Time point: blood 2 weeks post-SBRT. Regarding treatment: 15 Gy SBRT to primary tumor, nephrectomy 4 weeks later. Specimen: blood, collected from a patient whose treatment included radiotherapy and nephrectomy. Receptors originate from a woman in her fifties or sixties with renal cell carcinoma.

The V gene is TRBV18, the J gene TRBJ2-7, with D perhaps being TRBD1 or TRBD2 (5 bases each). Trimming took 6 bases from V and 2 from J, leaving 14 bases between them. Germline loops: CDR1 KGHSH, CDR2 LQKENI. The CDR3 length is 14 residues. CDR3 coding DNA: TGTGCCAGCTCTACCGGGACGGCTGCCTACGAGCAGTACTTC. Residues: CASSTGTAAYEQYF.

The chain recombines TRBV4-1 with TRBJ1-5; tentative D call: TRBD1 (5 bases). Trimming removed 1 base at V and 5 bases at J, with 12 bases between. The germline CDR1 and CDR2 sequences are MGHRA and YSYEKL. This CDR3 is built from 15 residues. The CDR3 DNA sequence: TGCGCCAGCAGCCAAGTCCAGGGTTACGATCAGCCCCAGCATTTT. This sequence encodes CASSQVQGYDQPQHF.

V and J are TRBV19 and TRBJ1-1, with D maybe TRBD1 (6 bases). With 1 base removed from V and 8 bases from J, the gap between germline ends came to 11 bases. Per the germline V gene, CDR1 is LNHDA and CDR2 is SQIVND (reference sequence). The CDR3 has 13 residues. The CDR3 bases are TGTGCCAGTAGTATAGGTGGGGGCTCCGAAGCTTTCTTT. Its translation: CASSIGGGSEAFF.

This chain connects TRBV18 to TRBJ1-2; 8 nucleotides agree with TRBD1. Germline V gives CDR1 KGHSH, CDR2 LQKENI. The CDR3 extends over 14 amino acids. Trimming cost V 3 bases and J 7 bases; bases outside gene matches: 7. The CDR3 is CASSPGQGAFGYTF. The CDR3 bases are TGTGCCAGCTCACCGGGGCAGGGGGCATTTGGCTACACCTTC.

The chain carries TRBV28 and TRBJ2-7, with 9 bases fitting TRBD1. The CDR3 is made up of 14 amino acids. Trimming at V came to 7 bases and at J to 5 bases, leaving 9 bases not matched to a gene. CDR1 is MDHEN and CDR2 is SYDVKM in the germline V gene. CDR3 region: CASKTGTGTHEQYF. The CDR3, as DNA: TGTGCCAGCAAGACCGGGACAGGGACCCACGAGCAGTACTTC.

The V call is TRBV5-6, the J call TRBJ2-1, with D tentatively TRBD2 (5 bases). CDR1 and CDR2 (germline): SGHDT, YYEEEE. V was clipped by 4 bases and J by 0 bases, with 11 bases between them. The CDR3 has 15 amino acids. The CDR3 nucleotides read TGTGCCAGCAGCCTACCAGGAGGCTCCTACAATGAGCAGTTCTTC. Translation: CASSLPGGSYNEQFF.

The genes are TRBV5-1 and TRBJ2-7; 10 bases agree with TRBD2. Germline CDR1 SGHRS, CDR2 YFSETQ. The CDR3 sequence is 16 residues long. After removal of 3 bases from V and 0 bases from J, the junction contained 6 bases not matched to a gene. The CDR3 spells CASSWGTSEFSYEQYF. Written as DNA, the CDR3 is TGCGCCAGCAGCTGGGGGACTAGCGAATTCTCCTACGAGCAGTACTTC.